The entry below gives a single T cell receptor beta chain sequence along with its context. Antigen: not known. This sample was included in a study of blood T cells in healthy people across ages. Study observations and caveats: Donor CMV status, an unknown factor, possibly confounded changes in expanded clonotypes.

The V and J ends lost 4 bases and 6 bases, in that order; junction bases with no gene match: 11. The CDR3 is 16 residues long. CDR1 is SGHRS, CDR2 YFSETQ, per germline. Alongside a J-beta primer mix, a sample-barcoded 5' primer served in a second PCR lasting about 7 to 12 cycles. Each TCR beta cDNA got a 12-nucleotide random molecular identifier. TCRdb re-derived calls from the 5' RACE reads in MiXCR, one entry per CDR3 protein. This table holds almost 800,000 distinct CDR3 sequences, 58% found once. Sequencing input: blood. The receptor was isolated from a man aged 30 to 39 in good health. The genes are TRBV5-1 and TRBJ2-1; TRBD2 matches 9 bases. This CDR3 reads CASSPTGTSSINEQFF. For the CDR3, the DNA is TGCGCCAGCAGCCCTACGGGGACTAGCTCGATCAATGAGCAGTTCTTC.